This T cell receptor beta chain stems from a study of somatic mutations in cytotoxic T cells in rheumatoid arthritis. Study as a whole: Patient blood (just under 31 ml EDTA) was drawn right after diagnosis, before any treatment.

With respect to this clone: Its antigen is still unknown.

TCRdb's copy holds only in-frame clones and misses some; the assay was immunoSEQ multiplex PCR. The data contain around 19,000 clones, 65% to 70% of them singletons. Overall study findings and caveats: Rheumatoid arthritis patients, but not healthy controls, exhibited increasing CD8+ clonality with age. Each of about an eighth of the 65 patients had a largest CD8+ clone that made up more than 20% of CD8+ cells.

Isolation of the CD4+ and CD8+ populations was accomplished via positive magnetic bead selection, with purity assessed by flow cytometry. Sequenced: CD8+ T cells sorted from blood. This TCR came from an adult with rheumatoid arthritis.

This chain's CDR3 is CASKGDGNSPLHF. CDR3 coding DNA: TGTGCTTCCAAAGGGGACGGCAATTCACCCCTCCACTTT. The V gene is TRBV7-2, the J gene TRBJ1-6; D perhaps matches TRBD1 (5 bases). The germline CDR1 and CDR2 sequences are SGHTA and FQGNSA. This CDR3 is 13 amino acids long.